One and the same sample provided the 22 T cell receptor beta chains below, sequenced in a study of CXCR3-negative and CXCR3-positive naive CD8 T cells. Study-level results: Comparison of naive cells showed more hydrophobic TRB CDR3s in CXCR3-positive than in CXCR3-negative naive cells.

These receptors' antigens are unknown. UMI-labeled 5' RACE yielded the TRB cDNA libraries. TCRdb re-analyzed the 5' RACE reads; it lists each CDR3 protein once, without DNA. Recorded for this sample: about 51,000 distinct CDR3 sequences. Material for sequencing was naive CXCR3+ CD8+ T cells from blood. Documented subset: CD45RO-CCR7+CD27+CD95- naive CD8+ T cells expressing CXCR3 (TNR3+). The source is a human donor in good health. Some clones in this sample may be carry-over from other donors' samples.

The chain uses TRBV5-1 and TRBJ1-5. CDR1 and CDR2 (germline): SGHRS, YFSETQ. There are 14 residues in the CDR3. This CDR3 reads CASSPAWGNQPQHF.

The CDR3 sequence is CASSDGILSYEQYF. This sequence joins TRBV7-6 and TRBJ2-7. CDR1 and CDR2 from the germline V gene are SGHVS and FNYEAQ. This CDR3 has 14 amino acids.

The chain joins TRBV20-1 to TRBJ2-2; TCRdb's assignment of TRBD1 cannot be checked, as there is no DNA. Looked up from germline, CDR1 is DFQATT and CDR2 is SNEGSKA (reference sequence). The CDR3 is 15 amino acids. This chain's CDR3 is CSARDSGRNTGELFF.

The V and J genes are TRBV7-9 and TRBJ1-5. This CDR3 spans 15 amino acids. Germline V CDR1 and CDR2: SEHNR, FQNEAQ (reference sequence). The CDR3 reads CASSAGTDRNQPQHF.

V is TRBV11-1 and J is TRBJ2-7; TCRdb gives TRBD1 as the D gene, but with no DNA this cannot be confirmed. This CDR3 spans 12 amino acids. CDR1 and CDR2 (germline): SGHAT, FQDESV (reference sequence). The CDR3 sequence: CASSPTGFEQYF.

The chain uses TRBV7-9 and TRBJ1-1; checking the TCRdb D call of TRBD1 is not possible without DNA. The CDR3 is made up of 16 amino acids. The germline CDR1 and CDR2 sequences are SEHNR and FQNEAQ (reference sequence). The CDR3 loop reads CASSTFQGIENTEAFF.

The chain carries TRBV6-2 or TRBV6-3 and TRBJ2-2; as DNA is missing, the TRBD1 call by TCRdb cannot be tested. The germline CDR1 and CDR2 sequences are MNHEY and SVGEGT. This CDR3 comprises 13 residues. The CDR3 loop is CASSRTEPGELFF.

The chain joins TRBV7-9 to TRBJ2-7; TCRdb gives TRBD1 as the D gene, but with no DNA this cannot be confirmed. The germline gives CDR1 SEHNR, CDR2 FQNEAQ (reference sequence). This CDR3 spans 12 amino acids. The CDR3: CASSGVAGDKYF.

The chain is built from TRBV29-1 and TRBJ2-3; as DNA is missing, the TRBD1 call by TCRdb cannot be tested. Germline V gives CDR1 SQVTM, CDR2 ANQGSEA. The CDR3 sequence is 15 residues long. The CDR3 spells CSVEGVVFGTDTQYF.

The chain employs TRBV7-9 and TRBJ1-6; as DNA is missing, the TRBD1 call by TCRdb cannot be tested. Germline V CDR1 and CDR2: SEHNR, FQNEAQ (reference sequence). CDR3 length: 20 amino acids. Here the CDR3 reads CASSSRGGTGGFIDNSPLHF.

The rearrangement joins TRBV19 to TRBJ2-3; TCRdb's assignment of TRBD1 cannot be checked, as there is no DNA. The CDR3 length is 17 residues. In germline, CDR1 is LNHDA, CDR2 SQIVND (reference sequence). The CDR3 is CASSIFQGQVVTDTQYF.

This chain's CDR3 is CASSYSPSYGYTF. This sequence joins TRBV6-5 and TRBJ1-2. From germline, CDR1 is MNHEY and CDR2 SVGAGI. The CDR3 consists of 13 residues.

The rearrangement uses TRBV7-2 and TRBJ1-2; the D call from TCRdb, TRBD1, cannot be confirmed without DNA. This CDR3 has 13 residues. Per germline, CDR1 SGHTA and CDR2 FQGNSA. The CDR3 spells CASSHAQGYGYTF.

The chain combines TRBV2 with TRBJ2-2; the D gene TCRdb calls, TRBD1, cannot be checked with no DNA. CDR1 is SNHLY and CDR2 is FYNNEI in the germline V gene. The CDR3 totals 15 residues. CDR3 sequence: CARGFQDINTGELFF.

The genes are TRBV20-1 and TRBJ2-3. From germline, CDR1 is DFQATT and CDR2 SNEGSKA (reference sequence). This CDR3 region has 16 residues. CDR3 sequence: CSARDIAGNPTDTQYF.

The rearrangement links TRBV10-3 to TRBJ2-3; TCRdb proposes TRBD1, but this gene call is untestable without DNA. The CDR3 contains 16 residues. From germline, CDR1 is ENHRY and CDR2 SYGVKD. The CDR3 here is CAIRESKTGGTDTQYF.

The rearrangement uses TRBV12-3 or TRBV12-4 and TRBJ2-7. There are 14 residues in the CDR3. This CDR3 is CASSLVAASNEQYF.

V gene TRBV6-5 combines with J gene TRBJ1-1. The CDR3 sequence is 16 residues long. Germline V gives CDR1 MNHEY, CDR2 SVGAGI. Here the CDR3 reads CASSYSRENQKTEAFF.

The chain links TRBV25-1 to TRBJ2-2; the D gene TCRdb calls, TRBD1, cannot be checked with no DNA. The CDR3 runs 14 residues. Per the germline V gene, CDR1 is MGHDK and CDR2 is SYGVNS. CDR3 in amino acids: CASSESARAGELFF.

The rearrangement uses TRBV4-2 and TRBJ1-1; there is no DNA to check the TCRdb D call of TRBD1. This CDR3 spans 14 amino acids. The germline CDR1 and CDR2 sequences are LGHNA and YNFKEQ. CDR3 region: CASSQTGMNTEAFF.

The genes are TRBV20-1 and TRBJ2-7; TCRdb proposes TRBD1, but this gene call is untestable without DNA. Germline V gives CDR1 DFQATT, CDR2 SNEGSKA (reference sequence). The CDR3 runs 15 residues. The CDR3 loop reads CSARDLTGDAAEQYF.

The CDR3 sequence: CSARGQRFYNEQFF. The chain couples TRBV20-1 to TRBJ2-1; TCRdb's D call of TRBD2 is untestable without DNA. CDR1 and CDR2 from the germline V gene are DFQATT and SNEGSKA (reference sequence). The length of the CDR3 is 14 residues.